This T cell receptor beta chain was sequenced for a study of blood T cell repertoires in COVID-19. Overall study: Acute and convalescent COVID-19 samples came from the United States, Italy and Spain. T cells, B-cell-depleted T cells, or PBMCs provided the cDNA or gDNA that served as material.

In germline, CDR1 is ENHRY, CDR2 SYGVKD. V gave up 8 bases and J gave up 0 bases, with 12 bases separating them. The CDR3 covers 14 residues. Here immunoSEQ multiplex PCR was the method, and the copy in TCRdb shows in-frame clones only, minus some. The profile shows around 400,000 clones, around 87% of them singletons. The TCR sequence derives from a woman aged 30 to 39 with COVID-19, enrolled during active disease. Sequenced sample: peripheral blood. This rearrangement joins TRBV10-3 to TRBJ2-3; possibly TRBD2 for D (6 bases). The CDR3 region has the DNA TGTGCCATCTCGACTAGGAAGAGCACAGATACGCAGTATTTT. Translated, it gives CAISTRKSTDTQYF.